This is a list of T cell receptor beta chains from one sample in a study of T-cell memory formation after mild COVID-19. TCRdb re-called the 5' RACE reads with MiXCR, one entry per CDR3 protein. The table includes about 410,000 distinct CDR3 sequences, about 20% detected once. The sample comprised PBMCs or a T cell subset sorted from them (not recorded which). The receptors were sampled from a man younger than 30 who had mild COVID-19 (a few samples of this study predate the infection). Cell type and time point are not known. Each CDR3 is given without its conserved first and last residue.

J gene	V gene	CDR3 protein
TRBJ2-1	TRBV18	ASLDLSGGTSYNEQF
TRBJ1-1	TRBV5-1	ASSLGGTGAEAF
TRBJ2-1	TRBV6-2/TRBV6-3	ASRTDSYNEQF
TRBJ2-5	TRBV5-1	ASNEAGGETQY
TRBJ2-1	TRBV24-1	ATREGNEQF
TRBJ1-3	TRBV12-3/TRBV12-4	ASSYRAGNTIY
TRBJ1-1	TRBV3-1	ASSQETGTLAF
TRBJ1-4	TRBV7-2	ASSFAGANEKLF
TRBJ2-7	TRBV6-5	ASSYSLGGVYEQY
TRBJ2-1	TRBV4-3	ASSQVVASYNEQF
TRBJ2-3	TRBV5-1	ASSPQLAGLSTDTQY
TRBJ1-2	TRBV2	ASRLYAGPPYGYT
TRBJ2-3	TRBV5-4	ASSSKRGPADTQY
TRBJ1-2	TRBV6-4	AEGGSSTNYGYT
TRBJ2-2	TRBV6-6	ASSRLSVGGGELF
TRBJ2-5	TRBV6-5	ASRKGAGEETQY
TRBJ1-1	TRBV7-9	ASKQINTEAF
TRBJ1-6	TRBV20-1	SAREGRGKVVGQAFYNSPLH
TRBJ2-3	TRBV5-1	ASSLGQLAGTTDTQY
TRBJ2-1	TRBV7-9	ASSLARAGGNEQF
TRBJ1-2	TRBV20-1	SVHANYGYT
TRBJ2-2	TRBV7-8	ASSWRLAGELF
TRBJ1-2	TRBV2	ASRTDSNYGYT
TRBJ1-4	TRBV5-1	ASSSTGNEKLF
TRBJ1-5	TRBV4-1	ASSLRQENQPQH
TRBJ1-1	TRBV5-1	ASRRGNTEDF
TRBJ1-5	TRBV21-1	ASSSDGRPIDEPQH
TRBJ2-7	TRBV7-2	ASSLARWQSSYEQY
TRBJ1-3	TRBV28	ASSNPINTIY
TRBJ2-5	TRBV9	ASSVASGAQETQY
TRBJ2-7	TRBV12-3/TRBV12-4	ASSFLPGTGKEQY
TRBJ2-5	TRBV30	AWSLQGEETQY
TRBJ2-3	TRBV12-3/TRBV12-4	ASSRSGGPTTDTQY
TRBJ2-5	TRBV18	ASSRAALETQY
TRBJ1-4	TRBV5-1	ASSMTGIATNEKLF
TRBJ2-7	TRBV5-1	ASNSGGGTYEQY
TRBJ2-5	TRBV5-1	ASTEGRPSAETQY
TRBJ2-3	TRBV7-2	ASSLEGRSDTQY
TRBJ2-1	TRBV7-9	ASRSIGLLAGLSSYNEQF
TRBJ1-5	TRBV28	ASSQTAQPQH
TRBJ1-1	TRBV7-2	ASSLEPVRPWGANTEAF
TRBJ1-1	TRBV5-1	ASSLNGGPNTEAF
TRBJ1-1	TRBV20-1	SARADSYPTSEAF
TRBJ1-1	TRBV7-2	ASSSYYMDTEAF
TRBJ2-3	TRBV12-3/TRBV12-4	ASSLAAGGTDTQY
TRBJ1-1	TRBV29-1	SVEAGTEAF
TRBJ2-1	TRBV6-1	ASSDKGGGTYNEQF
TRBJ1-4	TRBV2	ASSERTGVGEKLF
-	TRBV4-2	ASSQEGARAYQETQY
TRBJ2-5	TRBV12-3/TRBV12-4	ASSPSDSEETQY
TRBJ1-6	TRBV7-6	ASSLDPGQTTSSYNSPLH
TRBJ2-3	TRBV20-1	SARDKGLYTDTQY
TRBJ1-6	TRBV3-1	ASSPGTGESPLH
TRBJ1-2	TRBV3-1	ASSQGIQAANYGYT
TRBJ2-7	TRBV5-6	ASSLTGRSSYEQY
TRBJ2-1	TRBV5-1	ASSLVQFTYNEQF
TRBJ1-6	TRBV28	ASIRALYNSPLH
TRBJ1-1	TRBV7-8	ASSFGQGSTEAF
TRBJ2-3	TRBV12-3/TRBV12-4	ASSSTGATGLDTQY